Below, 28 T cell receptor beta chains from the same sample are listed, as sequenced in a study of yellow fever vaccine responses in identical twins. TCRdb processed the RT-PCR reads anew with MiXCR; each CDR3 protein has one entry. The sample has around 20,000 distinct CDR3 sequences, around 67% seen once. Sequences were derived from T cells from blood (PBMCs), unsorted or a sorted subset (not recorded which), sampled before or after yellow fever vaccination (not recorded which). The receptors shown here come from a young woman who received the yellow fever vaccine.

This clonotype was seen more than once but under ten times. The CDR3 nucleotides read TGTGCCAGCAGCTCCGGACTAGCGTCGTACAATGAGCAGTTCTTC. Translation: CASSSGLASYNEQFF. The chain employs TRBV7-2 and TRBJ2-1, with 9 positions matching TRBD2. V lost 4 bases to trimming and J lost 4 bases; unmatched junction nucleotides: 5. The germline V gene has CDR1 SGHTA and CDR2 FQGNSA. This CDR3 comprises 15 residues.

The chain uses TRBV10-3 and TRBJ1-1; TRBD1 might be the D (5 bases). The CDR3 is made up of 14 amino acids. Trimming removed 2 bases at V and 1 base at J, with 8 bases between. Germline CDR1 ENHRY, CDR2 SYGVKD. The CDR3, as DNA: TGTGCCATCAGTGAGAGAGGGGCGAACACTGAAGCTTTCTTT. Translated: CAISERGANTEAFF.

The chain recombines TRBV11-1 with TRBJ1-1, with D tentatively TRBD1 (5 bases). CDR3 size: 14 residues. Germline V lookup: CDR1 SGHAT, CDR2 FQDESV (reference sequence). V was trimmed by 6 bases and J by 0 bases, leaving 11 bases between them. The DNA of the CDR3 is TGTGCCAGCAGTCCAGGGCGTATGAACACTGAAGCTTTCTTT. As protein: CASSPGRMNTEAFF.

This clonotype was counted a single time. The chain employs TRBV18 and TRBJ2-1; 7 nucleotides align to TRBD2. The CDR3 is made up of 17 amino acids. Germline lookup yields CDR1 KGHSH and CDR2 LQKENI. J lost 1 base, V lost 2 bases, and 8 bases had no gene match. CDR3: CASSPTGGRVSYNEQFF. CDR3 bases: TGTGCCAGCTCACCAACGGGCGGGAGAGTATCCTACAATGAGCAGTTCTTC.

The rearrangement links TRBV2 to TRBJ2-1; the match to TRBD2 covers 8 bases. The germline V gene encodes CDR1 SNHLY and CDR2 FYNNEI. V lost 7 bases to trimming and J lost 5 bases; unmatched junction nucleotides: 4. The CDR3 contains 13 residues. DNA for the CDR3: TGTGCCAGCAACGGGGGGGAGAACAATGAGCAGTTCTTC. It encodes CASNGGENNEQFF.

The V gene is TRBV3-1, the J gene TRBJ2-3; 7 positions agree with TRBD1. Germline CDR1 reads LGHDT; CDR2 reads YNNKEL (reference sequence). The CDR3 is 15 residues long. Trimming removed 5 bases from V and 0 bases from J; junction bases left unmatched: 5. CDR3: CASSAGGSSTDTQYF. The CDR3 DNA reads TGTGCCAGCAGCGCAGGGGGTTCTAGCACAGATACGCAGTATTTT.

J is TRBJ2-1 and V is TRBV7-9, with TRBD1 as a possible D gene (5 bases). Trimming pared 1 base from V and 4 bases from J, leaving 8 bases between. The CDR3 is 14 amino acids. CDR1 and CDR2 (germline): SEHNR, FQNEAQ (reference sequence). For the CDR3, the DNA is TGTGCCAGCAGCTTAGGGGGCAGGTACAATGAGCAGTTCTTC. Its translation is CASSLGGRYNEQFF.

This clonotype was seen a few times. The CDR3, as DNA: TGTGCCAGCTCTACCGGGACAGGGTCTGGGGATACGCAGTATTTT. Amino acid sequence: CASSTGTGSGDTQYF. The V call is TRBV11-2, the J call TRBJ2-3; 9 nucleotides match TRBD1. Germline values: CDR1 SGHAT, CDR2 FQNNGV. After removal of 8 bases from V and 6 bases from J, the junction contained 12 bases not matched to a gene. The CDR3 totals 15 residues.

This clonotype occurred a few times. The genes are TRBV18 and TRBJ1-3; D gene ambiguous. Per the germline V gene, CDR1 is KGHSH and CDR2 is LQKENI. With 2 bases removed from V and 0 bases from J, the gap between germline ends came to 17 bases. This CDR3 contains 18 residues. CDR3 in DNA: TGTGCCAGCTCACCAGATATCCAGGCGGCAACCTCTGGAAACACCATATATTTT. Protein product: CASSPDIQAATSGNTIYF. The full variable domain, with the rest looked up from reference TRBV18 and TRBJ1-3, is NAGVMQNPRHLVRRRGQEARLRCSPMKGHSHVYWYRQLPEEGLKFMVYLQKENIIDESGMPKERFSAEFPKEGPSILRIQQVVRGDSAAYFCASSPDIQAATSGNTIYFGEGSWLTVV.

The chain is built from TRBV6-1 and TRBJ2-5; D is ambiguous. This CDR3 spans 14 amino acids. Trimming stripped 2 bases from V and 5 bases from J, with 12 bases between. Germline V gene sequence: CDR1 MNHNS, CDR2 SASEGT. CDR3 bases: TGTGCCAGCAGTGAAATTGGGGTCGGGGAGACCCAGTACTTC. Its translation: CASSEIGVGETQYF.

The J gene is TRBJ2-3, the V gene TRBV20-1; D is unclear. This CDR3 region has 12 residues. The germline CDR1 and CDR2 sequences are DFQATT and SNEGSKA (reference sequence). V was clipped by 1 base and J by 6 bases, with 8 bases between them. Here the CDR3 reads CSARVLGDTQYF. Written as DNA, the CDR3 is TGCAGTGCTAGAGTCTTAGGGGATACGCAGTATTTT.

CDR3 DNA: TGTGCCAGCAGCTTAAATGCCGTTGAAGCTTTCTTT. Protein sequence: CASSLNAVEAFF. The gene calls are TRBV7-2 and TRBJ1-1; no definite D call. V was clipped by 2 bases and J by 7 bases, with 8 bases between them. Per the germline V gene, CDR1 is SGHTA and CDR2 is FQGNSA. This CDR3 has 12 amino acids. Looking up the rest from reference TRBV7-2 and TRBJ1-1 gives the full variable domain: GAGVSQSPSNKVTEKGKDVELRCDPISGHTALYWYRQSLGQGLEFLIYFQGNSAPDKSGLPSDRFSAERTGGSVSTLTIQRTQQEDSAVYLCASSLNAVEAFFGQGTRLTVV.

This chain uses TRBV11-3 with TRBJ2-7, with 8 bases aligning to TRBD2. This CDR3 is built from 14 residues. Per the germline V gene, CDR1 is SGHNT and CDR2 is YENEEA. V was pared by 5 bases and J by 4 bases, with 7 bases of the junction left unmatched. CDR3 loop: CASSLSGSPYEQYF. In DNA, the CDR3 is TGTGCCAGCAGCCTGAGCGGGAGTCCGTACGAGCAGTACTTC.

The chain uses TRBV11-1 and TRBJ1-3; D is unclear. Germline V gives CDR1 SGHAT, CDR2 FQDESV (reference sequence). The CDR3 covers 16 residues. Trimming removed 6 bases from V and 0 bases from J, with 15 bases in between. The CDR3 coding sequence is TGTGCCAGCAGTTCGGGGTCGACGGCCTCTGGAAACACCATATATTTT. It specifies CASSSGSTASGNTIYF.

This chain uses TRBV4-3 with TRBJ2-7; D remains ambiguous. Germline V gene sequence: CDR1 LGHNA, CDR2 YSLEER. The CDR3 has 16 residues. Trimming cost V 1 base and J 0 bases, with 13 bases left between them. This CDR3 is CASSQVAPPSSYEQYF. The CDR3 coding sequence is TGCGCCAGCAGCCAAGTTGCGCCTCCAAGCTCCTACGAGCAGTACTTC.

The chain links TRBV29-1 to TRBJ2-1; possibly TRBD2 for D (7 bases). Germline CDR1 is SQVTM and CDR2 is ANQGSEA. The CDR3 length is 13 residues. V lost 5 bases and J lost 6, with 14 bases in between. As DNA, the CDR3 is TGCAGCGTTATATCGGGGGGCCCCAATGAGCAGTTCTTC. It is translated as CSVISGGPNEQFF.

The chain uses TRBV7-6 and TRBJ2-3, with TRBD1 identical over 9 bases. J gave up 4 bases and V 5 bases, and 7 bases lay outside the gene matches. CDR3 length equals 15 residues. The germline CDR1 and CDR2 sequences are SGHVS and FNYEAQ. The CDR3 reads CASSQGQGVADTQYF. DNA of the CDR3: TGTGCCAGCAGCCAGGGACAGGGAGTTGCAGATACGCAGTATTTT. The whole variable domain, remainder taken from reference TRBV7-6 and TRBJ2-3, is GAGVSQSPRYKVTKRGQDVALRCDPISGHVSLYWYRQALGQGPEFLTYFNYEAQQDKSGLPNDRFSAERPEGSISTLTIQRTEQRDSAMYRCASSQGQGVADTQYFGPGTRLTVL.

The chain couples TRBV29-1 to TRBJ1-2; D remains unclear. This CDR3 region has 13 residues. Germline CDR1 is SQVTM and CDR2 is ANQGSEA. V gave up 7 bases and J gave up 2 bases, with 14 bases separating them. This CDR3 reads CSATTDGNYGYTF. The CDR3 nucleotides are TGCAGCGCAACGACGGACGGGAACTATGGCTACACCTTC.

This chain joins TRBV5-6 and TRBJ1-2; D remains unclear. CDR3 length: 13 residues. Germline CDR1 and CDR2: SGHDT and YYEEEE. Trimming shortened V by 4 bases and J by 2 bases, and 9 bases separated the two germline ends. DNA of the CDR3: TGTGCCAGCAGCCTACCGGGGAACTATGGCTACACCTTC. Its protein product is CASSLPGNYGYTF.

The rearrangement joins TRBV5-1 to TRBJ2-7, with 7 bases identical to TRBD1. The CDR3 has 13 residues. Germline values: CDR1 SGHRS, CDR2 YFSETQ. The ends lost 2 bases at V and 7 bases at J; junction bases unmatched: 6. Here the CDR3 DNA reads TGCGCCAGCAGCTTTACAGGGGAAGGGGAGCAGTACGTC. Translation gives CASSFTGEGEQYV.

CDR3 nucleotides: TGCGCCAGCAGCTCCCACGGGTACCAAGAGACCCAGTACTTC. Protein sequence: CASSSHGYQETQYF. The V and J genes are TRBV5-1 and TRBJ2-5; D is unresolved. Germline V CDR1 and CDR2: SGHRS, YFSETQ. V was pared by 3 bases and J by 0 bases, with 9 bases between. This CDR3 contains 14 residues.

The CDR3 DNA follows: TGTGCCAGCAGCCCATGGACTAGCGGGAGTTCGGAGTTCTTC. As protein: CASSPWTSGSSEFF. This rearrangement joins TRBV11-1 to TRBJ2-1; 13 bases are shared with TRBD2. The ends lost 5 bases at V and 14 bases at J; junction bases unmatched: 9. CDR3 length equals 14 residues. CDR1 SGHAT and CDR2 FQDESV come from the germline V gene (reference sequence).

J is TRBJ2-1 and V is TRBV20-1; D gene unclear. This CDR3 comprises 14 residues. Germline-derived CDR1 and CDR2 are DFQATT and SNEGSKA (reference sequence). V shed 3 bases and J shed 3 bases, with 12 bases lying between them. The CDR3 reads CSARPFGDYNEQFF. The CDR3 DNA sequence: TGCAGTGCTAGGCCTTTTGGGGACTACAATGAGCAGTTCTTC.

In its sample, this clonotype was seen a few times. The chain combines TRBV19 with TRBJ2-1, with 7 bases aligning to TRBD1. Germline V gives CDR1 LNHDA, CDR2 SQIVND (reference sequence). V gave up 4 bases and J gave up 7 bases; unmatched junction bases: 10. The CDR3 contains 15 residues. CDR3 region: CASSTLTGSGNEQFF. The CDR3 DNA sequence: TGTGCCAGTAGTACCCTGACAGGGTCGGGTAATGAGCAGTTCTTC.

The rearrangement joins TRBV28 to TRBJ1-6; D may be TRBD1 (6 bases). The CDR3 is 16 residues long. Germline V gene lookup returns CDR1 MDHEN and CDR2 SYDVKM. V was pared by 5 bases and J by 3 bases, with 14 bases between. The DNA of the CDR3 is TGTGCCAGCAGTCCGAGAGGGGGGGACTATAATTCACCCCTCCACTTT. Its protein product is CASSPRGGDYNSPLHF. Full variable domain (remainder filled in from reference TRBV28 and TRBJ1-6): DVKVTQSSRYLVKRTGEKVFLECVQDMDHENMFWYRQDPGLGLRLIYFSYDVKMKEKGDIPEGYSVSREKKERFSLILESASTNQTSMYLCASSPRGGDYNSPLHFGNGTRLTVT.

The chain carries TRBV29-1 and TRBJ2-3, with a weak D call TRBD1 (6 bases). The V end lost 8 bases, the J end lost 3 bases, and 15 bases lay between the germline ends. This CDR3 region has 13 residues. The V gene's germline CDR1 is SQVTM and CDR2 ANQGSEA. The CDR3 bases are TGCAGCCCCCGAAGGCAGGGGACAGATACGCAGTATTTT. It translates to CSPRRQGTDTQYF.

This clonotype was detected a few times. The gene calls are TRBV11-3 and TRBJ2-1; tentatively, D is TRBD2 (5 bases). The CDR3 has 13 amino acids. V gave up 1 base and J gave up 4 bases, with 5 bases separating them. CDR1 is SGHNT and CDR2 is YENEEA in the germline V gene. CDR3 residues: CASSLGTYNEQFF. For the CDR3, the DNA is TGTGCCAGCAGCTTAGGGACTTACAATGAGCAGTTCTTC.

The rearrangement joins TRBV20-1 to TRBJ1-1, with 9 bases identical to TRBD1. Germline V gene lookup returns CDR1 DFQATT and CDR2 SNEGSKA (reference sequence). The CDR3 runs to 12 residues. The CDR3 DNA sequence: TGCATAACAAACAGGGGGCAGGATGAAGCTTTCTTT. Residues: CITNRGQDEAFF.